The clone carrying this T cell receptor beta chain has just a few counts. The data derive from a study of T cells in Graves' hyperthyroidism and ophthalmopathy. What was amplified from RNA transcripts were TCR beta CDR3 regions. Carried out on the TCR CDR3, a first-round RT-PCR used the HTBI primer set. TCRdb passed the multiplex PCR reads through MiXCR, listing each CDR3 protein once. The sample comprises roughly 400,000 distinct CDR3 sequences, around 15% of which are singletons, and 25% to 30% rests with the top ten. This receptor was obtained from a man aged 50 or older with Graves' ophthalmopathy. The sequencing sample was made of blood.

CDR3 sequence (DNA): TGTGCCAGCAGAGTACAGGCGATACAAGAGACCCAGTACTTC. Translated, it gives CASRVQAIQETQYF. The chain joins TRBV6-1 to TRBJ2-5; D possibly corresponds to TRBD1 (5 bases). Germline V gene sequence: CDR1 MNHNS, CDR2 SASEGT. This CDR3 is 14 amino acids long. V was pared by 6 bases and J by 2 bases, with 13 bases between.